The 7 T cell receptor beta chains below all came from one sample that was sequenced in a study of cytomegalovirus exposure and HLA in healthy donors. The study ran its PCR with 60 Vbeta and 13 Jbeta primers. Libraries were prepared by immunoSEQ multiplex PCR; TCRdb keeps only in-frame clonotypes and omits some of them. The repertoire includes roughly 120,000 clones, approximately 74% of them detected once, and 3.5% to 5% sits in the top ten. Sequencing was done on a sample of PBMCs. Receptors originate from a woman in her thirties or forties in good health and CMV-seropositive.

The chain uses TRBV4-3 and TRBJ2-5; the match to TRBD1 covers 8 bases. Unmatched junction bases numbered 10, after V lost 3 bases and J lost 4 bases. CDR1 and CDR2 (germline): LGHNA, YSLEER. This CDR3 has 16 residues. CDR3 bases: TGCGCCAGCAGCCATTCATGGGCAGGGGGCGGAGAGACCCAGTACTTC. Its translation is CASSHSWAGGGETQYF.

This clone was seen only once. This chain connects TRBV7-9 to TRBJ2-5; maybe TRBD1 (7 bases). The J call is in doubt because the DNA end fits TRBJ2-7 better. Germline V CDR1 and CDR2: SEHNR, FQNEAQ (reference sequence). The CDR3 totals 14 residues. In DNA form, the CDR3 reads TGTGCCAGCAGCTCGCAGGGGGGCGTCTACGAGCAGTACTTC. It encodes CASSSQGGVYEQYF.

The rearrangement joins TRBV18 to TRBJ1-2; D not resolved. This CDR3 comprises 16 residues. The V gene lost 0 bases and the J gene lost 6 bases, with 17 bases spanning the gap. Germline values: CDR1 KGHSH, CDR2 LQKENI. CDR3 loop: CASSPPGREDFHGYTF. The CDR3 DNA sequence: TGTGCCAGCTCACCACCCGGGAGGGAGGACTTCCATGGCTACACCTTC.

This clone was seen only a few times. In DNA, the CDR3 is TGTGCCAGCAGAACCCGACTAGCGGGAGCCTACGAGCAGTACTTC. Protein: CASRTRLAGAYEQYF. The J gene is TRBJ2-7, the V gene TRBV5-8; 12 bases align to TRBD2. CDR1 SGHTS and CDR2 YDEGEE come from the germline V gene. This CDR3 has 15 amino acids. J lost 2 bases, V lost 5 bases, and 5 bases had no gene match.

The V gene is TRBV9, the J gene TRBJ1-2; 7 bases agree with TRBD1. CDR1 is SGDLS and CDR2 is YYNGEE in the germline V gene. The CDR3 has 14 amino acids. The V and J ends lost 3 bases and 6 bases, in that order; junction bases with no gene match: 8. The DNA for the CDR3 is TGTGCCAGCAGCGAAAACAGGGGTCTGGATGGCTACACCTTC. It encodes CASSENRGLDGYTF.

This chain uses TRBV11-3 with TRBJ1-1; 9 bases are a match to TRBD1. CDR1 is SGHNT and CDR2 is YENEEA in the germline V gene. This CDR3 comprises 16 residues. The V gene end was trimmed by 5 bases and the J gene end by 0 bases; junction bases not matched to a gene: 7. CDR3: CASSPYRGLMNTEAFF. CDR3 bases: TGTGCCAGCAGCCCGTACAGGGGGCTGATGAACACTGAAGCTTTCTTT.

A few counts support this clone. The chain combines TRBV30 with TRBJ1-1, with D unresolved. The germline V and J ends were trimmed by 0 bases and 5 bases, with 7 bases remaining between them. In germline, CDR1 is GTSNPN, CDR2 SVGIG (reference sequence). The CDR3 sequence is 12 residues long. Here the CDR3 DNA reads TGTGCCTGGAGTGTACGAACTACTGAAGCTTTCTTT. Residues: CAWSVRTTEAFF.